This is a list of T cell receptor beta chains from one sample in a study of blood T cell repertoires in COVID-19. The table came from immunoSEQ multiplex PCR; TCRdb's copy has only in-frame clones and leaves some out. The table lists a few hundred thousand clones, approximately 81% of them singletons, with less than 8.5% in the top ten. The sequenced sample was PBMCs or T cells enriched from blood (not recorded which). These receptors all come from a woman aged 45 to 65 who had been exposed to COVID-19. Both conserved end residues are part of each CDR3. A D gene is named only where the DNA matches it firmly. Only some rows state a clone size, as once, few, many or a class for expanded clones.

clone_size	d_call	v_call	j_call	cdr3_nt	cdr3_aa
.	TRBD2	TRBV28	TRBJ2-7	TGTGCCAGCATGGGAGGGGAACCCTACGAGCAGTACTTC	CASMGGEPYEQYF
.	.	TRBV13	TRBJ1-2	TGTGCCAGCAGCTTAGCTGGGATTAGGGGAAACTATGGCTACACCTTC	CASSLAGIRGNYGYTF
.	.	TRBV4-1	TRBJ1-2	TGCGCCAGCAGCCAAGTATCATTGGCAGGGGAAGGAGGCTACACCTTC	CASSQVSLAGEGGYTF
.	.	TRBV2	TRBJ2-2	TGTGCCAGCAGTGAATCAGGGAAAACAGGGAACACCGGGGAGCTGTTTTTT	CASSESGKTGNTGELFF
few	TRBD2	TRBV27	TRBJ2-7	TGTGCCAGCAGGTCCGGACTAGCGGGGGTTTCGTACTTC	CASRSGLAGVSYF
.	TRBD1	TRBV5-1	TRBJ1-1	TGCGCCAGCAGCTCGACCGGGACAGGGGCAGCTTTCTTT	CASSSTGTGAAFF
.	.	TRBV5-8	TRBJ2-7	TGTGCCAGCAGCCTCAGGGGAGCCCCCTACGAGCAGTACTTC	CASSLRGAPYEQYF
.	.	TRBV12-3/TRBV12-4	TRBJ1-1	TGTGCCAGCAGTTTTCACTCTAAGGCTTTCTTT	CASSFHSKAFF
.	.	TRBV29-1	TRBJ1-1	TGCAGCGTCGCGATAGGGGGTTGGGACCTAGAAGCTTTCTTT	CSVAIGGWDLEAFF
.	TRBD1	TRBV25-1	TRBJ1-3	TGTGCCAGCAGTGAATATTCAGGGGGCTTAGGAAACACCATATATTTT	CASSEYSGGLGNTIYF
.	TRBD1	TRBV5-6	TRBJ1-3	TGTGCCAGCAGCTCCAGGGGGCTGAGGGGAAACACCATATATTTT	CASSSRGLRGNTIYF
once	TRBD1	TRBV28	TRBJ2-4	TGTGCCAGCAAACGACCAGGGACAGCACAAAAAAACATTCAGTACTTC	CASKRPGTAQKNIQYF
.	.	TRBV7-9	TRBJ2-6	TGTGCCAGCAGCTTAGGGGCAACCTCTGGGGCCAACGTCCTGACTTTC	CASSLGATSGANVLTF
.	TRBD1	TRBV5-5	TRBJ1-2	TGTGCCAGCAGCTTTGGACAGGGTAGGGACTATGGCTACACCTTC	CASSFGQGRDYGYTF
.	.	TRBV18	TRBJ1-2	TGTGCCAGCTCGCCCCCGATGCGGCTCTCTGGCTACACCTTC	CASSPPMRLSGYTF
.	TRBD2	TRBV7-2	TRBJ2-1	TGTGCCAGCGGGCGGGGGGCCTCCTACAATGAGCAGTTCTTC	CASGRGASYNEQFF
.	.	TRBV5-4	TRBJ1-1	TGTGCCAGCAGCTTGAGGGGGAACACTGAAGCTTTCTTT	CASSLRGNTEAFF
.	TRBD1	TRBV7-9	TRBJ2-6	TGTGCCAGCAGCTTAATGGGACAGGGGAGGTCTGGGGCCAACGTCCTGACTTTC	CASSLMGQGRSGANVLTF
.	.	TRBV7-9	TRBJ2-2	TGTGCCAGCAGCCCCCCCGACACCCTAAACACCGGGGAGCTGTTTTTT	CASSPPDTLNTGELFF
.	.	TRBV11-2	TRBJ2-2	TGTGCCAGCAGCGACCCGGCGGGACTCCTCACCGGGGAGCTGTTTTTT	CASSDPAGLLTGELFF
.	TRBD1	TRBV5-1	TRBJ1-1	TGCGCCAGCAGCTTGGGCCTTCAGGGGGCAAGTAATGCTTTCTTT	CASSLGLQGASNAFF
.	TRBD2	TRBV5-1	TRBJ2-1	TGCGCCAGCAGCCGTAGCGGGGGGGCCGGTGAGCAGTTCTTC	CASSRSGGAGEQFF
.	.	TRBV2	TRBJ2-7	TGTGCCAGCAGCCCAGAGGTATACGAGCAGTACTTC	CASSPEVYEQYF
.	.	TRBV28	TRBJ1-1	TGTGCCAGCAGTTTAGTCCCACCCAACGGCGGTGAAGCTTTCTTT	CASSLVPPNGGEAFF
.	TRBD2	TRBV12-3/TRBV12-4	TRBJ2-3	TGTGCCAGCAGCCTAGCGGGCGGATATACGCAGTATTTT	CASSLAGGYTQYF
.	.	TRBV11-2	TRBJ1-1	TGTGCCTCCTTAGGGGGGGCGAACACTGAAGCTTTCTTT	CASLGGANTEAFF
.	.	TRBV7-2	TRBJ1-4	TGTGCCAGCAGCTTAGATGGGAGGGCTGGTGAAAAACTGTTTTTT	CASSLDGRAGEKLFF
.	TRBD1	TRBV4-2	TRBJ1-1	TGTGCCAGCAGCCAAGATCCGGGGACAGGGGACACTGAAGCTTTCTTT	CASSQDPGTGDTEAFF
.	TRBD1	TRBV11-1	TRBJ1-6	TGTGCCAGCAGCTTTGACAGGGACCTTAATTCACCCCTCCACTTT	CASSFDRDLNSPLHF
once	TRBD1	TRBV11-2	TRBJ2-1	TGTGCCAGCAGCTTACGATACTCGGACAGGGACAATGAGCAGTTCTTC	CASSLRYSDRDNEQFF
.	.	TRBV11-2	TRBJ1-2	TGTGCCAGCAGCTTAGATCCTATGGACTATGGCTACACCTTC	CASSLDPMDYGYTF
.	TRBD1	TRBV29-1	TRBJ1-6	TGCAGCGTTAGGACAGGGGAATCACCCCTCCACTTT	CSVRTGESPLHF
.	.	TRBV19	TRBJ1-2	TGTGCCAGTAGTATCATCGATGGCCCTCGGTCGGCGGGGGGCTACACCTTC	CASSIIDGPRSAGGYTF
.	.	TRBV6-1	TRBJ2-3	TGTGCCAGCAGTGAGAATTGGGCCGCCCTCACGCAGTATTTT	CASSENWAALTQYF
.	.	TRBV7-8	TRBJ1-6	TGTGCCAGCAGCTTCCGAGGGCCGGGACACCTGTCACCCCTCCACTTT	CASSFRGPGHLSPLHF
.	.	TRBV5-1	TRBJ2-1	TGCGCCAGCAGCCGGGAATTAAATGAGCAGTTCTTC	CASSRELNEQFF
few	.	TRBV6-4	TRBJ2-2	TGTGCCAGCAGTGACTCAGGGGCGAACACCGGGGAGCTGTTTTTT	CASSDSGANTGELFF
.	TRBD2	TRBV5-1	TRBJ2-7	TGCGCCAGCAGCTTGAGCGGGGAGACATACGAGCAGTACTTC	CASSLSGETYEQYF
.	.	TRBV3-1/TRBV3-2	TRBJ2-2	TGTGCCAGCAGCCTATTCCCCGGGGAGCTGTTTTTT	CASSLFPGELFF
.	TRBD1	TRBV27	TRBJ1-2	TGTGCCAGCAGTGGACAGGGGAACTATGGCTACACCTTC	CASSGQGNYGYTF
.	.	TRBV5-1	TRBJ1-1	TGCGCCAGCAGCGGTGGGGGCAGACATGAAGCTTTCTTT	CASSGGGRHEAFF
.	.	TRBV4-3	TRBJ1-3	TGCGCCAGCAGCCAGTTGCGGGGCACTGGAAACACCATATATTTT	CASSQLRGTGNTIYF
few	.	TRBV27	TRBJ2-1	TGTGCCAGCAAAAAAGCGTACAATGAGCAGTTCTTC	CASKKAYNEQFF
.	.	TRBV11-2	TRBJ2-1	TGTGCCAGCAGCTTCGAAAGGAGGAATGAGCAGTTCTTC	CASSFERRNEQFF
.	.	TRBV29-1	TRBJ2-1	TGCAGCGTGGTCGGTAGGGGATCCTACAATGAGCAGTTCTTC	CSVVGRGSYNEQFF
.	TRBD1	TRBV27	TRBJ2-2	TGTGCCAGCAGTCAATGGGTGGGGACAGCGAACACCGGGGAGCTGTTTTTT	CASSQWVGTANTGELFF
.	.	TRBV28	TRBJ1-5	TGTGCCAGCACCGACCCGACGGGAGGAATAGATAGTCAGCCCCAGCATTTT	CASTDPTGGIDSQPQHF
once	.	TRBV5-1	TRBJ2-3	TGCGCCAGCAGCCTTGGAGGGGGAGGGGCAGATACGCAGTATTTT	CASSLGGGGADTQYF
.	.	TRBV30	TRBJ2-2	TGTGCCTGGGGGCCCCGAAGGCTGACCACCGGGGAGCTGTTTTTT	CAWGPRRLTTGELFF
.	TRBD2	TRBV2	TRBJ2-3	TGTGCCAGCAGTGAACTAGCGGGGGGCAATACAGATACGCAGTATTTT	CASSELAGGNTDTQYF
few	TRBD1	TRBV7-2	TRBJ1-2	TGTGCCAGCAGCTTATCCAGTCTGGACAGGGTCTATGGCTACACCTTC	CASSLSSLDRVYGYTF
few	TRBD1	TRBV12-3/TRBV12-4	TRBJ1-1	TGTGCCAGCTCGGGACAGCTCAACACTGAAGCTTTCTTT	CASSGQLNTEAFF
.	TRBD1	TRBV28	TRBJ1-4	TGTGCCAGCAGAACAGGGGGTAATGAAAAACTGTTTTTT	CASRTGGNEKLFF
.	.	TRBV4-1	TRBJ2-5	TGCGCCAGCAGCCAAGATACAAGTCCCCTGTACCAAGAGACCCAGTACTTC	CASSQDTSPLYQETQYF
.	.	TRBV7-4	TRBJ1-5	TGTGCCACCCAGGGATTTTATAGCAATCAGCCCCAGCATTTT	CATQGFYSNQPQHF